The 3 T cell receptor beta chains presented below share a single source sample, sequenced in a study of radiotherapy plus CTLA-4 blockade in lung cancer. Using immunoSEQ multiplex PCR, the repertoire was profiled, and TCRdb retains in-frame clones only, with some absent. The data show some 70,000 clones, with less than 80% seen just once and over 7.5% held by the top ten. This specimen consisted of peripheral blood, obtained from a patient treated with radiotherapy plus ipilimumab. The receptors derive from a human donor with non-small cell lung cancer who had a complete response to radiotherapy plus ipilimumab.

The chain is built from TRBV11-2 and TRBJ1-1; tentative D call: TRBD1 (6 bases). Deletions cut 3 bases from V and 5 bases from J, with 13 bases between. The CDR3 sequence is 14 residues long. Germline V gene sequence: CDR1 SGHAT, CDR2 FQNNGV. The CDR3 reads CASSFSGRGTEAFF. CDR3 sequence (DNA): TGTGCCAGCAGCTTTTCAGGGAGGGGGACTGAAGCTTTCTTT.

The V gene is TRBV11-2, the J gene TRBJ2-3, with 7 bases aligning to TRBD2. The CDR3 is 17 residues long. The V gene's germline CDR1 is SGHAT and CDR2 FQNNGV. The ends lost 1 base at V and 0 bases at J; junction bases unmatched: 7. CDR3 coding DNA: TGTGCCAGCAGCTTAGTGGGTGGGGGGGAAAGCACAGATACGCAGTATTTT. Translation: CASSLVGGGESTDTQYF.

The genes are TRBV5-8 and TRBJ1-2; the match to TRBD1 covers 9 bases. CDR1 and CDR2 (germline): SGHTS, YDEGEE. There are 14 residues in the CDR3. V gave up 4 bases and J gave up 7 bases; unmatched junction bases: 8. The chain's CDR3 is CASSGTGRLSGYTF. CDR3 nucleotides: TGTGCCAGCAGCGGGACAGGGCGTTTGAGTGGCTACACCTTC.